This TCR beta chain was sequenced during a study of T cell repertoires in cytomegalovirus infection. Study in general: Public TCR beta signatures were indicative of both CMV infection and a matching HLA type.

TCRdb used MiXCR to reprocess the reads, holding one entry per CDR3 protein. Among some 350,000 distinct CDR3 sequences listed, about 28% were seen once. This clonotype was counted between two and nine times. Its antigen is not known. General observations from the study: Based on cumulative public TCR beta family frequency, carriers of CMV plus the relevant HLA were identified.

Trimming cost V 4 bases and J 5 bases, with 10 bases left between them. This CDR3 is built from 13 residues. Germline V gives CDR1 SGHTA, CDR2 FQGNSA. The sample was cultured PBMCs, taken from culture after CMV antigen stimulation. This chain uses TRBV7-2 with TRBJ2-3; no clear D gene. This TCR derives from a human donor in good health (CMV status not recorded). Some clones in this sample may be carry-over from other donors' samples. DNA for the CDR3: TGTGCCAGCAGCTCAGTAGGTCGAGATACGCAGTATTTT. Residues: CASSSVGRDTQYF.